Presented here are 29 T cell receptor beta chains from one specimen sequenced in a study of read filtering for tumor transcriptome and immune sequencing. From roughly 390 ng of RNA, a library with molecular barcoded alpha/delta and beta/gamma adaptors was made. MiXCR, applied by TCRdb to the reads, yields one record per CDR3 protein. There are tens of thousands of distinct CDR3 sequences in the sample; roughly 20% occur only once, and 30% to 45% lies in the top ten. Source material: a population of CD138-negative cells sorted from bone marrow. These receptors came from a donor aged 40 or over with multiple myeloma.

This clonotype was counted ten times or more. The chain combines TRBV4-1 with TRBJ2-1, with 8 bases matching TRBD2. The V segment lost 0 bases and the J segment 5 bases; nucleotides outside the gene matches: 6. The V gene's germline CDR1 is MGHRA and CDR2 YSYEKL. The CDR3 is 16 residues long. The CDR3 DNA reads TGCGCCAGCAGCCAAGAGGTACTAGCGGACCACAATGAGCAGTTCTTC. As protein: CASSQEVLADHNEQFF.

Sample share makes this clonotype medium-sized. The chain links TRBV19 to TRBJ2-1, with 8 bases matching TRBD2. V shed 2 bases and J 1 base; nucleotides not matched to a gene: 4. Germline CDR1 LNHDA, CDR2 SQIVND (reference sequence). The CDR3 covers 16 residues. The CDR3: CASSISSGVSYNEQFF. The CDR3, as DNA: TGTGCCAGTAGTATAAGTAGCGGGGTATCCTACAATGAGCAGTTCTTC.

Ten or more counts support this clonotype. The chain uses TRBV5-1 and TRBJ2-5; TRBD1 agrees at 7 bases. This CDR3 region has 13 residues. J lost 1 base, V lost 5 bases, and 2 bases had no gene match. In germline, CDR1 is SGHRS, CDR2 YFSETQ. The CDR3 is CASRGQAQETQYF. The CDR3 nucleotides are TGCGCCAGCAGAGGACAGGCCCAAGAGACCCAGTACTTC.

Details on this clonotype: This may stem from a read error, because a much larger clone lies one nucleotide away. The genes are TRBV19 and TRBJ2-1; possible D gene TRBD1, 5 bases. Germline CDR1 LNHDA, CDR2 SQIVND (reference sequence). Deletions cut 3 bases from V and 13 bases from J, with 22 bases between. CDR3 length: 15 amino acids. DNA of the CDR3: TGTGCCAGTAGTATTGATGGGGCAGTCCAGGTCGAACAGTTCTTC. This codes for CASSIDGAVQVEQFF.

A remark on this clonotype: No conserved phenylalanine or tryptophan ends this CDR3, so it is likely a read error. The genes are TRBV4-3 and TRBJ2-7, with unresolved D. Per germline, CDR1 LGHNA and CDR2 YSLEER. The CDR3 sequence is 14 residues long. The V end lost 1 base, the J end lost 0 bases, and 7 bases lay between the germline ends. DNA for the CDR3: TGCGCCAGCAGCCAAGTGGCGACCTCCTACGAGCAGTACTAC. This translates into CASSQVATSYEQYY.

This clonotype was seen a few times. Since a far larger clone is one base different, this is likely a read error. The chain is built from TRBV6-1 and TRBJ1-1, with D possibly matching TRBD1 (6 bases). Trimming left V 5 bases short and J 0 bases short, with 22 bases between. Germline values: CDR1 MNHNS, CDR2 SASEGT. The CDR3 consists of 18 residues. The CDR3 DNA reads TGTGCCAGCAGTTATATGGGGACACAGGGAGAGTTGAACACTGAAGCTTTCTTT. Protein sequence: CASSYMGTQGELNTEAFF.

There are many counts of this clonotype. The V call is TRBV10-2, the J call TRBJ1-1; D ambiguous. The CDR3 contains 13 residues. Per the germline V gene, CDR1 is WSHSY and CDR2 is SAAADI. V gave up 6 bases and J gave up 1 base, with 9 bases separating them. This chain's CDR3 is CASREQPNTEAFF. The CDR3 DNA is TGCGCCAGCAGGGAACAGCCGAACACTGAAGCTTTCTTT.

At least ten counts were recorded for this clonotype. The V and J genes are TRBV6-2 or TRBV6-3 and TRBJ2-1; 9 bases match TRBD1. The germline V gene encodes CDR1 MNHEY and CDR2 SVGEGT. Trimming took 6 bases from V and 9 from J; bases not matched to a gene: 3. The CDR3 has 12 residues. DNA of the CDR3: TGTGCCAGCAGCGGGACAGGGAGTGAGCAGTTCTTC. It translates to CASSGTGSEQFF.

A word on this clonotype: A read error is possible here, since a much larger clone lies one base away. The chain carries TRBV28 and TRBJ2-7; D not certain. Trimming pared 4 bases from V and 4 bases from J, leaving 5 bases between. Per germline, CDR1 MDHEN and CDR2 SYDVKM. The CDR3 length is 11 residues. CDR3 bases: TGTGCCAGCAGTTCGGAATACGAGCAGTACTTC. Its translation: CASSSEYEQYF.

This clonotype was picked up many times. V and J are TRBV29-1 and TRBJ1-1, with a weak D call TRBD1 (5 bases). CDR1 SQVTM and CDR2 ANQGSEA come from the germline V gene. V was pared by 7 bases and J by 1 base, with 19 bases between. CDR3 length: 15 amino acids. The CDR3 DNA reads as TGCAGCGCCCAACCGGGGGGTCCAACGAACACTGAAGCTTTCTTT. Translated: CSAQPGGPTNTEAFF.

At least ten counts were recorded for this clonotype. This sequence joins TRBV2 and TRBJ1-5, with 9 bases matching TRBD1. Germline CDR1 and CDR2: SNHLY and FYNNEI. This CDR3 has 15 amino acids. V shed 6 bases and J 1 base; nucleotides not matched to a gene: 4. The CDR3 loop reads CASRGTGPSNQPQHF. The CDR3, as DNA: TGTGCCAGCAGGGGGACAGGGCCGAGCAATCAGCCCCAGCATTTT.

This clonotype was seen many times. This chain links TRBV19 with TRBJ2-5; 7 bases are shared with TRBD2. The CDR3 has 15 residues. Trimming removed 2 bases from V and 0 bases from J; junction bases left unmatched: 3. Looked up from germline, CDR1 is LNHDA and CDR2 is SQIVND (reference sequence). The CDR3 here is CASSIRLADQETQYF. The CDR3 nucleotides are TGTGCCAGTAGTATACGGCTAGCGGACCAAGAGACCCAGTACTTC.

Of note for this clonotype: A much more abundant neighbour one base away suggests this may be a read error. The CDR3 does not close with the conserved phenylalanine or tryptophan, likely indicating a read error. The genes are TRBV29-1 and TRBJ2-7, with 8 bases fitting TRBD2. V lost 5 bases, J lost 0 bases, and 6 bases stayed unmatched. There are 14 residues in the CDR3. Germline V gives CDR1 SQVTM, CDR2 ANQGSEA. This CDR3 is CSVFSGNSSYEQYL. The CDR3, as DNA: TGCAGCGTTTTTAGCGGGAATAGCTCCTACGAGCAGTACCTC.

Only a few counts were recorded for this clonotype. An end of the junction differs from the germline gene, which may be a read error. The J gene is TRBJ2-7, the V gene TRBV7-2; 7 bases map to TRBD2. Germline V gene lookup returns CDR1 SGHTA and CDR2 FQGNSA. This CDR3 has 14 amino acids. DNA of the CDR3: TGTGCCAGCAGCTTAGCGGGGGGGTGGAGGGAACCCCAATTC. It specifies CASSLAGGWREPQF.

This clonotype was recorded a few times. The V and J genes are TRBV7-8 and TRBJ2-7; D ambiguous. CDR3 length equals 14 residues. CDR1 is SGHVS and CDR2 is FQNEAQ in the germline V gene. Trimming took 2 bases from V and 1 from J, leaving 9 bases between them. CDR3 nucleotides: TGTGCCAGCAGCTTACAGTCACAGTCCTACGAGCAGTACTTC. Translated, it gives CASSLQSQSYEQYF.

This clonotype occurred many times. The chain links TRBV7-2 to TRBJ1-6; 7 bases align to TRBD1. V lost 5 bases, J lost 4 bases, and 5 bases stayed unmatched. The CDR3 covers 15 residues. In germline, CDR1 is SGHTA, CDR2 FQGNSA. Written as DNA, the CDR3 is TGTGCCAGCAGCCCGACAGGGAATTATAATTCACCCCTCCACTTT. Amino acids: CASSPTGNYNSPLHF.

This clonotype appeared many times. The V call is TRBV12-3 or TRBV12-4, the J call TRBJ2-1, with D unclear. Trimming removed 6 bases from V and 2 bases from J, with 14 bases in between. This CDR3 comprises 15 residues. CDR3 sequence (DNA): TGTGCCAGCAGCTCCCGGACCAAGGCCTACAATGAGCAGTTCTTC. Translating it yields CASSSRTKAYNEQFF.

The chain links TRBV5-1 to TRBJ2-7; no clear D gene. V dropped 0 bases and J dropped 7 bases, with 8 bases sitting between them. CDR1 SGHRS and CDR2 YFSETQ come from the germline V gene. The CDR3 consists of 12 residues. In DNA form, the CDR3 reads TGCGCCAGCAGCTTGGAGGACGGGGAGCAGTACTTC. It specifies CASSLEDGEQYF.

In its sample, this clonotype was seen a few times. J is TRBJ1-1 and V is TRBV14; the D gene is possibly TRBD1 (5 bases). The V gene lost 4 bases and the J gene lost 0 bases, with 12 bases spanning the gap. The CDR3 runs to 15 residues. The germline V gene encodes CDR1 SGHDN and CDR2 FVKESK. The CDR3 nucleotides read TGTGCCAGCAGCCGGAATCCGACAGTGAACACTGAAGCTTTCTTT. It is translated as CASSRNPTVNTEAFF.

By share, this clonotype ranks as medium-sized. The CDR3 DNA reads TGTGCCAGCAGCCTCAGGCCGAACAATGAGCAGTTCTTC. Translated, it gives CASSLRPNNEQFF. The V gene is TRBV7-2, the J gene TRBJ2-1; no definite D call. The germline V gene encodes CDR1 SGHTA and CDR2 FQGNSA. The CDR3 spans 13 residues. V lost 5 bases to trimming and J lost 5 bases, with 10 bases between them.

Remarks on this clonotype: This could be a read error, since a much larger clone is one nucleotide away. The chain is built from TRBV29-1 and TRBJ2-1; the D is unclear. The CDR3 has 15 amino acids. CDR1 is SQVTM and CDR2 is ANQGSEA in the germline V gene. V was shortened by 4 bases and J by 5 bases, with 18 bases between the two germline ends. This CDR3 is CSVGVPSGVDNEQFF. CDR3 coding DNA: TGCAGCGTTGGAGTTCCGTCTGGGGTCGACAATGAGCAGTTCTTC.

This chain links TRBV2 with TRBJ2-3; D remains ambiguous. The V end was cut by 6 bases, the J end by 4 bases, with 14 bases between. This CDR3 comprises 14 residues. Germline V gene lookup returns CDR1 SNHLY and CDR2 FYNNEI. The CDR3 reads CASSLKDPPDTQYF. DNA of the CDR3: TGTGCCAGCAGCTTAAAAGACCCCCCAGATACGCAGTATTTT.

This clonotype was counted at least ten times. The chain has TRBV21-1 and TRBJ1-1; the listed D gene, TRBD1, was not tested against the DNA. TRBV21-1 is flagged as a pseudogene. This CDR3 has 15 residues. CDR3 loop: CASSKAPGGNAEAFF. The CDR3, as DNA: TGTGCCAGCAGCAAAGCCCCGGGGGGGAACGCTGAAGCTTTCTTT.

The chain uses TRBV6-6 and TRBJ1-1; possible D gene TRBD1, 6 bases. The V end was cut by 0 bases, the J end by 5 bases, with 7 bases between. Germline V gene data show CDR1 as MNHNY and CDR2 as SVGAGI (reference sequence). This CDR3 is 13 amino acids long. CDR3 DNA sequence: TGTGCCAGCAGTTACTCCCAGGGGACTGAAGCTTTCTTT. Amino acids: CASSYSQGTEAFF.

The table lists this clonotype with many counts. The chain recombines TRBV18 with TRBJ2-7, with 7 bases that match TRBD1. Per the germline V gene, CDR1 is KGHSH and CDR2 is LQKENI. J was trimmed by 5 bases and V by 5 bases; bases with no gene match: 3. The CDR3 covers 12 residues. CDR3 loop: CASSSTGNEQYF. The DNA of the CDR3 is TGTGCCAGCTCATCGACAGGGAACGAGCAGTACTTC.

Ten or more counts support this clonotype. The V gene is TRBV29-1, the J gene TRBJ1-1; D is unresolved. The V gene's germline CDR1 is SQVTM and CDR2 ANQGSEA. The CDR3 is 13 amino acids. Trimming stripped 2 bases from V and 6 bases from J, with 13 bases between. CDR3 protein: CSVEPREVAEAFF. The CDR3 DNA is TGCAGCGTTGAACCCCGGGAAGTGGCTGAAGCTTTCTTT.

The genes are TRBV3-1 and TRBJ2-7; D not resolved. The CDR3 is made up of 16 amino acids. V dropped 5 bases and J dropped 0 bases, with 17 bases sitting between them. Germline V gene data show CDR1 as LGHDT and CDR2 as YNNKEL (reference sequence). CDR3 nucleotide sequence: TGTGCCAGCAGCGAAGGGCTTTCTCTTAGCTCCTACGAGCAGTACTTC. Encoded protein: CASSEGLSLSSYEQYF.

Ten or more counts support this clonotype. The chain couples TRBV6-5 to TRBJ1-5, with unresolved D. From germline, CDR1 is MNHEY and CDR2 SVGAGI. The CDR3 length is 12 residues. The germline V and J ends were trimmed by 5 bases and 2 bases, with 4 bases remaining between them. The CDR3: CASSVGNQPQHF. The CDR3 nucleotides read TGTGCCAGCAGTGTTGGCAATCAGCCCCAGCATTTT.

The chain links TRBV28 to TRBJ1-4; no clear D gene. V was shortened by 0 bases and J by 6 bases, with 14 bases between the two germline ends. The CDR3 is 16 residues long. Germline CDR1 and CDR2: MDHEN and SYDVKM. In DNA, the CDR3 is TGTGCCAGCAGTTTATGGGGTACAGAGAGTGATGAAAAACTGTTTTTT. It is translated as CASSLWGTESDEKLFF. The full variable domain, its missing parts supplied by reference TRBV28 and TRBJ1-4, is DVKVTQSSRYLVKRTGEKVFLECVQDMDHENMFWYRQDPGLGLRLIYFSYDVKMKEKGDIPEGYSVSREKKERFSLILESASTNQTSMYLCASSLWGTESDEKLFFGSGTQLSVL.